This T cell receptor (beta chain) emerged from a study of blood T cells in healthy people across ages. Next came a second PCR, run for roughly 7 to 12 cycles, which used a sample-barcoded 5' primer along with a J-beta primer mix. One entry per CDR3 protein results from TCRdb running MiXCR on the 5' RACE reads. The repertoire holds 780,000 or so distinct CDR3 sequences, with 25% as singletons. The CDR3 extends over 16 amino acids. CDR1 SGHVS and CDR2 FNYEAQ come from the germline V gene. The table lists this clonotype with a few counts. Donation came from healthy Caucasian individuals in Russia who were aged about 6 to 100. This sample also appeared in a second study, on T cells of mothers and their children. This second study says: The overlap seen between related mothers and children slightly exceeded that of unrelated pairs, though not significantly. No T cell clones of persistent microchimeric origin were detected.

Sequencing input: blood. This receptor was identified in a boy aged 5 to 17 in good health. The chain carries TRBV7-6 and TRBJ2-1; either TRBD1 or TRBD2 may supply D (9 bases each). Judging by the DNA end, TRBJ2-7 fits better; the J call may be wrong. The CDR3 here is CASSLRGRDRADEQYF. CDR3 bases: TGTGCCAGCAGCTTACGCGGGAGGGACAGGGCCGACGAGCAGTACTTC.